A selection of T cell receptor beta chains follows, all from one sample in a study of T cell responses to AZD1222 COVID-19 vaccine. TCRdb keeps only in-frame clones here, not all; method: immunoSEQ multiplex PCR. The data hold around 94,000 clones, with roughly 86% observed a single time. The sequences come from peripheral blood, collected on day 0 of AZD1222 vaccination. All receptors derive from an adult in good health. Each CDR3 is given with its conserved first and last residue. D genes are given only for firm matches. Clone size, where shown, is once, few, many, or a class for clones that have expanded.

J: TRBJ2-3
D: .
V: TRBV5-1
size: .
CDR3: CASSLAAGGTDTQYF
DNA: TGCGCCAGCAGCTTGGCGGCAGGAGGCACAGATACGCAGTATTTT

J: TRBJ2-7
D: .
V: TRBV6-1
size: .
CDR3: CASSDPTTGNPYEQYF
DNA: TGTGCCAGCAGTGACCCCACTACAGGGAACCCCTACGAGCAGTACTTC

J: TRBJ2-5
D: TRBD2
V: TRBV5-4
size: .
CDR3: CASSLPTAGVETQYF
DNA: TGTGCCAGCAGCTTACCGACCGCGGGGGTAGAGACCCAGTACTTC

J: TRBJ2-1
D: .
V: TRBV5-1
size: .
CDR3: CASSLGYRVSNEQFF
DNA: TGCGCCAGCAGCTTGGGTTACAGGGTTAGCAATGAGCAGTTCTTC

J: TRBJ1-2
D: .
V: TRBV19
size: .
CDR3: CASSMAGAWYGYTF
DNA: TGTGCCAGTAGTATGGCAGGGGCTTGGTATGGCTACACCTTC

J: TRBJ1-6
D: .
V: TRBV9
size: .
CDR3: CASSVDPGTLNSPLHF
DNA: TGTGCCAGCAGCGTAGACCCAGGGACACTTAATTCACCCCTCCACTTT

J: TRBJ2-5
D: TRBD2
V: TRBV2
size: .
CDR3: CASSPPRVASGRREETQYF
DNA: TGTGCCAGCAGTCCTCCCAGGGTGGCTAGCGGGAGACGGGAAGAGACCCAGTACTTC

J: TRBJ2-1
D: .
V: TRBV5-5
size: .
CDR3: CASSPIWTGYNEQFF
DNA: TGTGCCAGCAGCCCAATTTGGACCGGCTACAATGAGCAGTTCTTC

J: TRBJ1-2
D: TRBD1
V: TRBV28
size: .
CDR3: CASSSTGSWSNYGYTF
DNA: TGTGCCAGCAGTTCGACAGGGAGCTGGTCTAACTATGGCTACACCTTC

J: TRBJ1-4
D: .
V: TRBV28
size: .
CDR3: CASSQDRTYKEKLFF
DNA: TGTGCCAGCAGTCAAGACAGGACTTACAAGGAAAAACTGTTTTTT

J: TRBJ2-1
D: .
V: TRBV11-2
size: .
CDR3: CASSLKGNEQFF
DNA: TGTGCCAGCAGCTTAAAGGGCAATGAGCAGTTCTTC

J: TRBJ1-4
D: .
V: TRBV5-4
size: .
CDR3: CASSPVPGFGEKLFF
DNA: TGTGCCAGCAGCCCCGTCCCTGGATTCGGGGAAAAACTGTTTTTT

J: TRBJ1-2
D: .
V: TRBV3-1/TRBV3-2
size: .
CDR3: CASRALGQPGGYTF
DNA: TGTGCCAGCCGAGCCCTAGGCCAACCGGGCGGCTACACCTTC

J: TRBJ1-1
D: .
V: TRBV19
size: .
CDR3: CASSIGAGPRTEAFF
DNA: TGTGCCAGTAGTATTGGGGCAGGGCCGAGGACTGAAGCTTTCTTT

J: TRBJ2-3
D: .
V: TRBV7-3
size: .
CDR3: CASSLKADTQYF
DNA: TGTGCCAGCAGCTTAAAGGCAGATACGCAGTATTTT

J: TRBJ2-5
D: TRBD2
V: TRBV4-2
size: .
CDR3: CASSQVEIASGRAETQYF
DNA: TGTGCCAGCAGCCAAGTAGAGATAGCTAGCGGGAGGGCAGAGACCCAGTACTTC

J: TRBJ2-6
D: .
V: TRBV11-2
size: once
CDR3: CASSLNRGRGANVLTF
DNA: TGTGCCAGCAGCCTCAACCGGGGGCGGGGGGCCAACGTCCTGACTTTC

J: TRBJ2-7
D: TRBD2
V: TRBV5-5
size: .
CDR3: CASSLGVAGDYYEQYF
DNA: TGTGCCAGCAGCTTGGGGGTAGCGGGAGATTACTACGAGCAGTACTTC

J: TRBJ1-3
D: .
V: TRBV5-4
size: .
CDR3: CASSPQNSGNTIYF
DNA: TGTGCCAGCAGCCCTCAAAACTCTGGAAACACCATATATTTT

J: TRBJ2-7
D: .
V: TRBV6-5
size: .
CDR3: CASSLGHLYEQYF
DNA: TGTGCCAGCAGTCTTGGACACCTCTACGAGCAGTACTTC

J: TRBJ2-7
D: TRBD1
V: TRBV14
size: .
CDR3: CASSTRDRLYF
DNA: TGTGCCAGCTCTACCAGGGACAGGCTTTACTTC

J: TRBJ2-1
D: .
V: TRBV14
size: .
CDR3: CASSPETGPLNEQFF
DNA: TGTGCCAGCAGCCCCGAGACAGGACCCCTCAATGAGCAGTTCTTC

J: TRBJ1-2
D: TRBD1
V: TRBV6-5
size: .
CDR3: CASSSGDRGQNYGYTF
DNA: TGTGCCAGCAGTTCTGGAGACAGGGGGCAGAACTATGGCTACACCTTC

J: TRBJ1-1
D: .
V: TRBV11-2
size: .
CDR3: CASSLVGLSNTEAFF
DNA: TGTGCCAGCAGCTTAGTAGGACTTTCGAACACTGAAGCTTTCTTT

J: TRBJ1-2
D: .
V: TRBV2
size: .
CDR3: CASSGGGTPDQYGYTF
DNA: TGTGCCAGCAGTGGGGGTGGGACCCCAGACCAATATGGCTACACCTTC

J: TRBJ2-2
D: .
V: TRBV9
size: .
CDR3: CASSVAGLGTGELFF
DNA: TGTGCCAGCAGCGTAGCGGGGTTGGGAACCGGGGAGCTGTTTTTT

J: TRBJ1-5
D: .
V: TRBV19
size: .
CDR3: CASSNVGGQPQHF
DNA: TGTGCCAGTAGTAACGTGGGGGGTCAGCCCCAGCATTTT

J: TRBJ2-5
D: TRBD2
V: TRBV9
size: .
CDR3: CASSVGLAGGGQETQYF
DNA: TGTGCCAGCAGCGTAGGACTAGCGGGAGGGGGCCAAGAGACCCAGTACTTC

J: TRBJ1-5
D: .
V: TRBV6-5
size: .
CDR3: CASSYGREQPQHF
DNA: TGTGCCAGCAGTTACGGAAGGGAGCAGCCCCAGCATTTT

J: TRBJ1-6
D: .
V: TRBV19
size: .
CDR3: CARRTACSYNSPLHF
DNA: TGTGCCAGAAGGACAGCCTGCTCCTATAATTCACCCCTCCACTTT

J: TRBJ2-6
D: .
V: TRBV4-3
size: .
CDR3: CASSQAAQASYSGANVLTF
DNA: TGCGCCAGCAGCCAAGCGGCGCAGGCCTCCTACTCTGGGGCCAACGTCCTGACTTTC

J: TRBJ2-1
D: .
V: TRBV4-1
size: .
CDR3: CASSQVGGREQFF
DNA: TGCGCCAGCAGCCAAGTTGGGGGCAGGGAGCAGTTCTTC

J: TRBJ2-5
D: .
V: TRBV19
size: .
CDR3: CASSIKREETQYF
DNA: TGTGCCAGTAGTATTAAGAGGGAAGAGACCCAGTACTTC

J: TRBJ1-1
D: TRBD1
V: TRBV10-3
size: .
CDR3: CATLTGAPMNTEAFF
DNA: TGTGCCACACTCACAGGGGCGCCAATGAACACTGAAGCTTTCTTT

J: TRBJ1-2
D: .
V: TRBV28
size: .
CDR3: CASRTTGHLGGYTF
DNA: TGTGCCAGCAGGACAACGGGACACCTAGGCGGCTACACCTTC

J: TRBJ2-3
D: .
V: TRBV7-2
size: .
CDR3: CASSLVADRTDTQYF
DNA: TGTGCCAGCAGCTTAGTAGCGGACCGCACAGATACGCAGTATTTT